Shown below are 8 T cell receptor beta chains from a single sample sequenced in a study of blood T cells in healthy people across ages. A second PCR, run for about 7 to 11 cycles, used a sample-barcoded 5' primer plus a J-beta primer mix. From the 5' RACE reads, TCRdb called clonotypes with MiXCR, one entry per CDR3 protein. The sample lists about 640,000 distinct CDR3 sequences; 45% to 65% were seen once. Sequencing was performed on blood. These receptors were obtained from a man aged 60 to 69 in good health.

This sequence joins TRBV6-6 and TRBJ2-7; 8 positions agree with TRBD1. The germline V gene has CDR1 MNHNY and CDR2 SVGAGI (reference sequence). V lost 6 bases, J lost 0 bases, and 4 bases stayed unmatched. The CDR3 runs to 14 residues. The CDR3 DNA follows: TGTGCCAGCAGCAACAGGGGGTCCTCCTACGAGCAGTACTTC. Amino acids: CASSNRGSSYEQYF.

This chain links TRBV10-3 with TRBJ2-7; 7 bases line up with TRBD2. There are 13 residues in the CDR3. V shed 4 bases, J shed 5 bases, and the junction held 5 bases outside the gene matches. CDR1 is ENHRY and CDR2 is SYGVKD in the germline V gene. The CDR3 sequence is CAISVRGEDEQYF. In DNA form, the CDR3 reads TGTGCCATCAGTGTCCGGGGGGAGGACGAGCAGTACTTC.

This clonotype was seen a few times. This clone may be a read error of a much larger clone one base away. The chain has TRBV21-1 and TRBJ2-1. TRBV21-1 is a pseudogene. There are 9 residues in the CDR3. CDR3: CASSHEQFF. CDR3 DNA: TGTGCCAGCAGCCACGAGCAGTTCTTC.

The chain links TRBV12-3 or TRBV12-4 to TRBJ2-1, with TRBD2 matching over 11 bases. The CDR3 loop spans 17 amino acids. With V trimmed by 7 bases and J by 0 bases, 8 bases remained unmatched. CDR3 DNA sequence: TGTGCCAGCATCCCTAGCGGGGGGATTAGCTCCTACAATGAGCAGTTCTTC. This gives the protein CASIPSGGISSYNEQFF.

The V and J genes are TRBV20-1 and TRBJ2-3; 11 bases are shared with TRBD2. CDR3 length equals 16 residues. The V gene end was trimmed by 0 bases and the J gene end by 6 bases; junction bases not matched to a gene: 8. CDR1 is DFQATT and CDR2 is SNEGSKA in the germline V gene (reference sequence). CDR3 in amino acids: CSARDPVAGGTDTQYF. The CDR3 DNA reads TGCAGTGCTAGAGACCCCGTAGCGGGGGGGACGGATACGCAGTATTTT.

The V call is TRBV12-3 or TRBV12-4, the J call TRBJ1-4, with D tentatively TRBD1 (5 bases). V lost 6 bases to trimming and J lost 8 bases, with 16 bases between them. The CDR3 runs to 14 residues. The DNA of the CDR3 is TGTGCCAGCAGGGGACCTGAGGCTCGAGAAAAACTGTTTTTT. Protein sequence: CASRGPEAREKLFF.

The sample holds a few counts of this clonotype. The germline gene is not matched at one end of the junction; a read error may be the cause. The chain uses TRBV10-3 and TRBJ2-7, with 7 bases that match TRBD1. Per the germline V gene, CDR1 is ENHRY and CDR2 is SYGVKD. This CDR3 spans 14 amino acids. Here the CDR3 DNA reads TGTGCCATCAGGGAATTGACAGGGTCCTCCGAGCAGTACTTC. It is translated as CAIRELTGSSEQYF.

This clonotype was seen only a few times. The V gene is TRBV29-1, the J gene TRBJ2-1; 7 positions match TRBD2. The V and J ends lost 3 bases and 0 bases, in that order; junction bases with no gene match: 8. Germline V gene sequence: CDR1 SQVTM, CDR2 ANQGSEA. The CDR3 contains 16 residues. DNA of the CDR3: TGCAGCGTTGAGGGGGAGGGGCCCGGCTCCTACAATGAGCAGTTCTTC. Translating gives CSVEGEGPGSYNEQFF.